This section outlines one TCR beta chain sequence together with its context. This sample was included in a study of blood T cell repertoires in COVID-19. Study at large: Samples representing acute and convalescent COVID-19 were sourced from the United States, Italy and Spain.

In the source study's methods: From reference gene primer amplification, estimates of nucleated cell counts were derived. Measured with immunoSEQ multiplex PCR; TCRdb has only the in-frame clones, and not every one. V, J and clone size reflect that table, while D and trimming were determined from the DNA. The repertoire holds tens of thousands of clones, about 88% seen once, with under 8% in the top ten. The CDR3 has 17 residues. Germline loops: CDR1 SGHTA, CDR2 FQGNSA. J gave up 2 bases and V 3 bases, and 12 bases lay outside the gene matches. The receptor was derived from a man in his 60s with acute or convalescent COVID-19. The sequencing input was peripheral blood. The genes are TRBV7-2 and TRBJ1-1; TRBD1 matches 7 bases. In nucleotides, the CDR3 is TGTGCCAGCAGCTTTATGACAGGGTATGCCCTAAACACTGAAGCTTTCTTT. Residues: CASSFMTGYALNTEAFF.